This T cell receptor beta chain came from a study of blood T cell repertoires in COVID-19. Overall study context: Some COVID-19 samples were acute and others convalescent; all came from the United States, Italy and Spain. PBMCs, B-cell-depleted T cells, or T cells were the source of the cDNA or gDNA that made up the material.

CDR3 length: 15 residues. The J segment lost 3 bases and the V segment lost 6 bases, leaving 7 bases of the junction unmatched. CDR1 is MNHEY, CDR2 SVGAGI, per germline. Method: immunoSEQ multiplex PCR; TCRdb's copy keeps in-frame clones and lacks some. This sample has 170,000 or so clones, with approximately 86% found just once. Sequenced input: peripheral blood. The chain combines TRBV6-5 with TRBJ2-5, with TRBD2 matching over 10 bases. This clonotype was obtained from a man in his sixties with COVID-19, enrolled during active disease. DNA of the CDR3: TGTGCCAGCAGCCGGACTAGCGGAGCTAAAGAGACCCAGTACTTC. This translates into CASSRTSGAKETQYF.